These 13 T cell receptor beta chains came from one sample sequenced in a study of cytotoxic CD8 clonotypes in ibrutinib-treated CLL. Some clones are missing from TCRdb's copy, which holds only in-frame ones; the method was immunoSEQ multiplex PCR. Of about 29,000 clones listed, about 80% were seen once; the top ten hold 40% to 60%. The sample here was PBMCs, taken after 36 months of ibrutinib treatment. The receptor set was obtained from a human donor with chronic lymphocytic leukemia.

V is TRBV11-2 and J is TRBJ1-4; D remains unclear. CDR1 is SGHAT, CDR2 FQNNGV, per germline. The V and J ends lost 3 bases and 7 bases respectively, with 9 bases between them. This CDR3 is 13 amino acids long. The CDR3 nucleotides are TGTGCCAGCAGCTTTATTGGTTCTGAAAAACTGTTTTTT. Amino acid sequence: CASSFIGSEKLFF. Full variable domain (remainder filled in from reference TRBV11-2 and TRBJ1-4): EAGVAQSPRYKIIEKRQSVAFWCNPISGHATLYWYQQILGQGPKLLIQFQNNGVVDDSQLPKDRFSAERLKGVDSTLKIQPAKLEDSAVYLCASSFIGSEKLFFGSGTQLSVL.

The J gene is TRBJ2-5, the V gene TRBV7-9, with TRBD1 matching 8 bases. The V gene's germline CDR1 is SEHNR and CDR2 FQNEAQ (reference sequence). The CDR3 spans 12 residues. With V trimmed by 5 bases and J by 4 bases, 0 bases remained unmatched. The chain's CDR3 is CASSDRGETQYF. The DNA of the CDR3 is TGTGCCAGCAGCGACAGGGGAGAGACCCAGTACTTC.

The V call is TRBV4-3, the J call TRBJ1-5; D call uncertain. The CDR3 has 15 residues. The V gene's germline CDR1 is LGHNA and CDR2 YSLEER. Between the trimmed V and J ends, which lost 3 bases and 5 bases, there was a span of 14 bases. This CDR3 is CASSQGPSPDQPQHF. DNA of the CDR3: TGCGCCAGCAGCCAGGGCCCCTCCCCTGATCAGCCCCAGCATTTT.

In its sample, this clone was seen a few times. The chain joins TRBV7-8 to TRBJ1-6; perhaps TRBD1 as D (5 bases). V was cut by 1 base and J by 9 bases, with 13 bases left in between. CDR1 is SGHVS, CDR2 FQNEAQ, per germline. This CDR3 comprises 15 residues. The CDR3 sequence: CASSLVFGGGSPLHF. CDR3 in DNA: TGTGCCAGCAGCTTAGTTTTTGGGGGAGGTTCACCCCTCCACTTT.

This clone was found a few times. The CDR3 nucleotides read TGTGCCACCAGCACGGACTACGGGACAGAGGAGAATAACTATGGCTACACCTTC. Its protein product is CATSTDYGTEENNYGYTF. V and J are TRBV15 and TRBJ1-2; 7 bases align to TRBD1. Looked up from germline, CDR1 is LNHNV and CDR2 is YYDKDF (reference sequence). V lost 4 bases, J lost 1 base, and 15 bases stayed unmatched. The CDR3 contains 18 residues. Looking up the rest from reference TRBV15 and TRBJ1-2 gives the full variable domain: DAMVIQNPRYQVTQFGKPVTLSCSQTLNHNVMYWYQQKSSQAPKLLFHYYDKDFNNEADTPDNFQSRRPNTSFCFLDIRSPGLGDTAMYLCATSTDYGTEENNYGYTFGSGTRLTVV.

The DNA for the CDR3 is TGTGCCAGCTTAAGGGCTAGCGGGGGGTCTAGCACCGGGGAGCTGTTTTTT. Encoded protein: CASLRASGGSSTGELFF. The V call is TRBV2, the J call TRBJ2-2; 11 nucleotides match TRBD2. CDR3 length: 17 amino acids. Germline V gene lookup returns CDR1 SNHLY and CDR2 FYNNEI. V lost 8 bases and J lost 4; bases outside the gene matches: 12.

The chain employs TRBV15 and TRBJ2-7; tentative D call: TRBD2 (6 bases). The germline V gene has CDR1 LNHNV and CDR2 YYDKDF (reference sequence). The CDR3 is 16 residues long. Trimming left V 0 bases short and J 7 bases short, with 19 bases between. CDR3 bases: TGTGCCACCAGCAGAGACGGGAGCGTAGGGGTGAGGGAGCAGTACTTC. Translated: CATSRDGSVGVREQYF.

V and J are TRBV10-2 and TRBJ2-5; 10 bases are shared with TRBD2. The CDR3 extends over 19 amino acids. Per the germline V gene, CDR1 is WSHSY and CDR2 is SAAADI. V lost 0 bases to trimming and J lost 5 bases; unmatched junction nucleotides: 15. CDR3 DNA sequence: TGCGCCAGCAGTGAGTCGACCTGGCTAGCGGGGGCCCTGAGGGAGACCCAGTACTTC. This codes for CASSESTWLAGALRETQYF.

This sequence joins TRBV10-3 and TRBJ2-7; D is possibly TRBD2 (5 bases). Germline assignment: CDR1 ENHRY and CDR2 SYGVKD. The CDR3 spans 16 residues. Trimming took off 0 bases at V and 1 base at J, with 13 bases between the two ends. The CDR3 coding sequence is TGTGCCATCAGTGAGTCGATAATCTGGACTTCCTACGAGCAGTACTTC. This translates into CAISESIIWTSYEQYF.

CDR3 amino acids: CAITDNRAMNTEAFF. The CDR3 DNA follows: TGTGCCATCACTGACAACAGGGCCATGAACACTGAAGCTTTCTTT. This sequence joins TRBV10-3 and TRBJ1-1; possibly TRBD1 for D (6 bases). The germline gives CDR1 ENHRY, CDR2 SYGVKD. Trimming left V 7 bases short and J 0 bases short, with 15 bases between. The CDR3 consists of 15 residues.

J is TRBJ2-2 and V is TRBV11-3; D may be TRBD2 (5 bases). Germline V lookup: CDR1 SGHNT, CDR2 YENEEA. The CDR3 runs to 14 residues. Trimming removed 4 bases at V and 6 bases at J, with 12 bases between. The CDR3 loop reads CASSSQEEAGELFF. The CDR3 nucleotides are TGTGCCAGCAGCTCCCAGGAGGAGGCCGGGGAGCTGTTTTTT.

V is TRBV5-1 and J is TRBJ2-1; the match to TRBD2 covers 12 bases. Unmatched junction bases numbered 6, after V lost 4 bases and J lost 4 bases. Germline loops: CDR1 SGHRS, CDR2 YFSETQ. The CDR3 contains 16 residues. The DNA of the CDR3 is TGCGCCAGCAGCCCGGGGACTAGCGGGTATTACAATGAGCAGTTCTTC. Translation: CASSPGTSGYYNEQFF.

Worth noting for this clone: At one end, the junction sequence differs from germline, possibly due to a read error. The rearrangement links TRBV7-9 to TRBJ2-5; D might be TRBD2 (6 bases). Germline V gives CDR1 SEHNR, CDR2 FQNEAQ (reference sequence). This CDR3 comprises 13 residues. CDR3 DNA sequence: TGTGCCAGCAGCTTAGATTGGGGGACTTCGTTGAACTTC. This gives the protein CASSLDWGTSLNF. Full variable domain (outside the CDR3, taken from reference TRBV7-9 and TRBJ2-5): DTGVSQNPRHKITKRGQNVTFRCDPISEHNRLYWYRQTLGQGPEFLTYFQNEAQLEKSRLLSDRFSAERPKGSFSTLEIQRTEQGDSAMYLCASSLDWGTSLNFGPGTRLLVL.